These 16 T cell receptor beta chains were all obtained from the same sample, sequenced in a study of response to subunit inactivated influenza vaccine. TCRdb re-derived calls from the RT-PCR reads in MiXCR, one entry per CDR3 protein. Of 540,000 or so distinct CDR3 sequences listed, over 10% are singletons. Material: PBMCs from blood, obtained about 40 days after vaccination. Receptors were obtained from a man aged 45-65 years who received an inactivated influenza vaccine.

This clonotype showed up just a few times. The gene calls are TRBV20-1 and TRBJ2-5, with D perhaps matching TRBD1 or TRBD2 (5 bases each). CDR1 is DFQATT and CDR2 is SNEGSKA in the germline V gene (reference sequence). This CDR3 has 14 amino acids. Deletions cut 3 bases from V and 5 bases from J, with 16 bases between. This chain's CDR3 is CSARGRNVGETQYF. The CDR3 DNA follows: TGCAGTGCTAGGGGACGGAACGTGGGGGAGACCCAGTACTTC.

V and J are TRBV9 and TRBJ2-1; D is unresolved. Germline assignment: CDR1 SGDLS and CDR2 YYNGEE. The germline V and J ends were trimmed by 0 bases and 5 bases, with 9 bases remaining between them. The CDR3 is made up of 14 amino acids. CDR3 residues: CASSVAGRNNEQFF. The DNA for the CDR3 is TGTGCCAGCAGCGTAGCAGGCCGAAACAATGAGCAGTTCTTC.

The chain couples TRBV4-3 to TRBJ2-2; D might be TRBD2 (6 bases). The germline V gene has CDR1 LGHNA and CDR2 YSLEER. This CDR3 has 14 residues. The V end was cut by 6 bases, the J end by 5 bases, with 13 bases between. The CDR3: CASSVSGLTGELFF. The CDR3 DNA sequence: TGCGCCAGCAGTGTTAGCGGACTAACCGGGGAGCTGTTTTTT.

The rearrangement joins TRBV10-3 to TRBJ1-2, with 9 bases fitting TRBD1. The J segment lost 8 bases and the V segment lost 3 bases, leaving 10 bases of the junction unmatched. This CDR3 is 15 amino acids long. Germline V gene data show CDR1 as ENHRY and CDR2 as SYGVKD. The CDR3 spells CAISDPGQGRRGYTF. The CDR3 bases are TGTGCCATCAGTGACCCTGGACAGGGGCGGCGAGGCTACACCTTC.

The chain recombines TRBV19 with TRBJ1-2; D remains unclear. V lost 8 bases and J 0 bases, leaving 16 bases between the germline ends. Germline CDR1 is LNHDA and CDR2 is SQIVND (reference sequence). This CDR3 has 15 residues. CDR3 sequence: CASVPGSTANYGYTF. DNA of the CDR3: TGTGCCAGTGTCCCCGGGAGCACCGCTAACTATGGCTACACCTTC.

This clonotype was observed a few times. V usage is TRBV5-6 and J usage is TRBJ2-5, with D perhaps TRBD1 (6 bases). Germline V CDR1 and CDR2: SGHDT, YYEEEE. CDR3 length: 16 residues. The V gene lost 3 bases and the J gene lost 4 bases, with 19 bases spanning the gap. The CDR3 sequence is CASSSGGQPLGETQYF. DNA for the CDR3: TGTGCCAGCAGCTCCGGCGGACAGCCATTGGGAGAGACCCAGTACTTC.

V usage is TRBV20-1 and J usage is TRBJ2-3; weak D call: TRBD2 (5 bases). Germline loops: CDR1 DFQATT, CDR2 SNEGSKA (reference sequence). V was cut by 1 base and J by 1 base, with 9 bases left in between. The CDR3 has 14 residues. The CDR3 here is CSARVARGTDTQYF. The DNA of the CDR3 is TGCAGTGCTAGAGTAGCGAGAGGCACAGATACGCAGTATTTT.

The chain combines TRBV5-1 with TRBJ2-1, with D perhaps matching TRBD1 (6 bases). Germline V CDR1 and CDR2: SGHRS, YFSETQ. The CDR3 totals 13 residues. The germline V and J ends were trimmed by 2 bases and 7 bases, with 10 bases remaining between them. CDR3 loop: CASSFTGRNEQFF. CDR3 bases: TGCGCCAGCAGCTTTACAGGGCGGAATGAGCAGTTCTTC.

Only a few counts were recorded for this clonotype. This chain joins TRBV6-1 and TRBJ1-2; D unresolved. Germline-derived CDR1 and CDR2 are MNHNS and SASEGT. The CDR3 covers 10 residues. V lost 2 bases and J 7 bases, leaving 2 bases between the germline ends. CDR3 region: CASSEPGYTF. CDR3 nucleotides: TGTGCCAGCAGTGAACCTGGCTACACCTTC.

This clonotype was observed a few times. The CDR3 region has the DNA TGTGCCAGTAGTATAGATGGTTGGTCCACAGATACGCAGTATTTT. Residues: CASSIDGWSTDTQYF. The rearrangement links TRBV19 to TRBJ2-3; D is unclear. V lost 0 bases to trimming and J lost 2 bases, with 9 bases between them. The CDR3 is 15 amino acids. Germline CDR1 is LNHDA and CDR2 is SQIVND (reference sequence).

The gene calls are TRBV12-3 or TRBV12-4 and TRBJ2-7; 11 positions agree with TRBD2. Trimming removed 6 bases from V and 0 bases from J; junction bases left unmatched: 10. The length of the CDR3 is 17 residues. The CDR3: CASSSASGGTSSYEQYF. The CDR3 DNA reads as TGTGCCAGCAGCTCGGCTAGCGGGGGGACCAGCTCCTACGAGCAGTACTTC.

The rearrangement joins TRBV20-1 to TRBJ2-1, with TRBD2 matching over 9 bases. This CDR3 is 15 amino acids long. CDR1 DFQATT and CDR2 SNEGSKA come from the germline V gene (reference sequence). The junction had 3 bases not matched to a gene; V was cut back by 3 bases and J by 0 bases. CDR3 nucleotides: TGCAGTGCTAGTGCGGGAGGGAGCTCCTACAATGAGCAGTTCTTC. It encodes CSASAGGSSYNEQFF.

The sample holds many counts of this clonotype. This chain uses TRBV7-2 with TRBJ2-1, with 7 bases that match TRBD1. Trimming at V came to 5 bases and at J to 0 bases, leaving 4 bases not matched to a gene. The CDR3 runs to 15 residues. The V gene's germline CDR1 is SGHTA and CDR2 FQGNSA. The CDR3 sequence is CASSRTGSSYNEQFF. The CDR3 DNA reads TGTGCCAGCAGCCGGACAGGAAGCTCCTACAATGAGCAGTTCTTC.

The rearrangement joins TRBV5-1 to TRBJ1-1; D might be TRBD1 (6 bases). CDR1 is SGHRS, CDR2 YFSETQ, per germline. Between the trimmed V and J ends, which lost 4 bases and 8 bases, there was a span of 9 bases. This CDR3 has 11 residues. The CDR3 loop is CASSVRGEAFF. DNA for the CDR3: TGCGCCAGCAGCGTCAGGGGAGAAGCTTTCTTT.

This clonotype has more than one count but fewer than ten. The rearrangement joins TRBV20-1 to TRBJ1-3; 7 bases match TRBD1. The ends lost 5 bases at V and 0 bases at J; junction bases unmatched: 7. Germline assignment: CDR1 DFQATT and CDR2 SNEGSKA (reference sequence). The CDR3 runs 15 residues. CDR3 in amino acids: CSARHRGYSGNTIYF. The CDR3 DNA reads TGCAGTGCTCGCCACAGGGGTTACTCTGGAAACACCATATATTTT.

V and J are TRBV5-4 and TRBJ1-1, with D tentatively TRBD1 (5 bases). The germline V gene encodes CDR1 SGHNT and CDR2 YYREEE (reference sequence). The CDR3 sequence is 14 residues long. Trimming removed 4 bases from V and 0 bases from J, with 10 bases in between. CDR3 loop: CASSPGLMNTEAFF. The CDR3 region has the DNA TGTGCCAGCAGCCCGGGGCTGATGAACACTGAAGCTTTCTTT.